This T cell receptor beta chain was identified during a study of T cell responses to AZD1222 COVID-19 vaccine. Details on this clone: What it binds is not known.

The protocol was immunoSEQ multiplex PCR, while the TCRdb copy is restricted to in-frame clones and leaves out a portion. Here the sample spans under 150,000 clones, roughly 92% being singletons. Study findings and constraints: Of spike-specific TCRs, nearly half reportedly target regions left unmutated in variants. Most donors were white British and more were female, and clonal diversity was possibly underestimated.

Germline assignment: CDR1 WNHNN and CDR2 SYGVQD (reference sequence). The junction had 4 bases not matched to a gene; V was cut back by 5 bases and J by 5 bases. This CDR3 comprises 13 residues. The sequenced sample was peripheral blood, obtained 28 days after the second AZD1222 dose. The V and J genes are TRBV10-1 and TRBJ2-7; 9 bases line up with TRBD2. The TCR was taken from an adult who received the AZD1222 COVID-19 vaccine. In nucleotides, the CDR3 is TGCGCCAGCAGTTTAGCGGGAGACCACGAGCAGTACTTC. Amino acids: CASSLAGDHEQYF.